The entry below describes one T cell receptor (beta chain). Its cognate antigen is unknown. Scientists made TCR beta libraries using quantitative 5'-RACE with molecular barcodes. TCRdb re-called the 5' RACE reads through MiXCR, storing one row per CDR3 protein. The table shows a few hundred thousand distinct CDR3 sequences, with 20% to 25% occurring only once. This CDR3 has 15 amino acids. Trimming pared 4 bases from V and 3 bases from J, leaving 15 bases between. CDR1 and CDR2 (germline): LGHDT, YNNKEL (reference sequence). These data are taken from a study of CD8 T cells in ankylosing spondylitis. General study findings and limits: For ankylosing spondylitis blood, a TCR beta motif of several highly homologous variants appeared characteristic.

Sequenced input: blood, either unsorted or a sorted T cell fraction (not recorded which). This receptor was obtained from a male donor with ankylosing spondylitis. The V call is TRBV3-1, the J call TRBJ1-1; tentative D call: TRBD1 (5 bases). CDR3 coding DNA: TGTGCCAGCAGCCGCGACGGGGGAAGGGACACTGAAGCTTTCTTT. The encoded protein is CASSRDGGRDTEAFF.